This entry lists 19 T cell receptor beta chains sequenced from one sample in a study of cytomegalovirus exposure and HLA in healthy donors. Sequenced by immunoSEQ multiplex PCR; TCRdb stores in-frame clones only, minus some. The sample lists over 55,000 clones; about nine tenths were seen once. The sample comprised PBMCs. The source is a man between 18 and 29 years old in good health and CMV-seronegative.

This chain links TRBV7-2 with TRBJ1-1; 8 bases fit TRBD1. Germline V gene data show CDR1 as SGHTA and CDR2 as FQGNSA. The CDR3 has 13 amino acids. The trim removed 3 bases at V and 3 bases at J, leaving 0 bases unmatched. Here the CDR3 reads CASSLTGDTEAFF. CDR3 nucleotides: TGTGCCAGCAGCTTGACAGGGGACACTGAAGCTTTCTTT.

The chain couples TRBV27 to TRBJ2-2, with TRBD2 matching 8 bases. Germline V gene lookup returns CDR1 MNHEY and CDR2 SMNVEV (reference sequence). V was pared by 2 bases and J by 4 bases, with 6 bases of the junction left unmatched. This CDR3 has 16 amino acids. The CDR3 spells CASSLRGREATGELFF. The CDR3, as DNA: TGTGCCAGCAGTTTACGTGGGCGGGAGGCCACCGGGGAGCTGTTTTTT.

V and J are TRBV11-2 and TRBJ2-7, with D perhaps TRBD2 (6 bases). CDR1 and CDR2 (germline): SGHAT, FQNNGV. There are 15 residues in the CDR3. V was shortened by 5 bases and J by 0 bases, with 14 bases between the two germline ends. Written as DNA, the CDR3 is TGTGCCAGCAGCCGAGGAGGGAGCGGCTCCTACGAGCAGTACTTC. It yields the protein CASSRGGSGSYEQYF.

This rearrangement joins TRBV29-1 to TRBJ2-1; 9 bases agree with TRBD1. The CDR3 extends over 12 amino acids. Per germline, CDR1 SQVTM and CDR2 ANQGSEA. V dropped 6 bases and J dropped 6; count of bases not matched to a gene: 3. This CDR3 reads CSVGQGGNEQFF. The CDR3 DNA is TGCAGCGTGGGACAGGGAGGCAATGAGCAGTTCTTC.

CDR3 coding DNA: TGTGCCAGCAGCTTAAAACTGGGACTAGCGGTCTACGAGCAGTACTTC. It translates to CASSLKLGLAVYEQYF. This chain joins TRBV28 and TRBJ2-7, with 11 bases lining up with TRBD2. Germline assignment: CDR1 MDHEN and CDR2 SYDVKM. V was clipped by 6 bases and J by 3 bases; unmatched bases: 10. This CDR3 region has 16 residues.

The V call is TRBV11-2, the J call TRBJ2-4; D gene unclear. Between the trimmed V and J ends, which lost 1 base and 9 bases, there was a span of 4 bases. This CDR3 is built from 11 residues. Per germline, CDR1 SGHAT and CDR2 FQNNGV. CDR3 protein: CASSLAGIQYF. The CDR3 nucleotides read TGTGCCAGCAGCTTAGCCGGCATTCAGTACTTC.

J is TRBJ1-1 and V is TRBV7-9; 9 bases are a match to TRBD1. After removal of 7 bases from V and 1 base from J, the junction contained 7 bases not matched to a gene. From germline, CDR1 is SEHNR and CDR2 FQNEAQ (reference sequence). The CDR3 totals 15 residues. CDR3 DNA: TGTGCCAGCAACTGGGGGACAGGGACGAACACTGAAGCTTTCTTT. This sequence encodes CASNWGTGTNTEAFF.

The chain is built from TRBV5-1 and TRBJ1-4; D gene unclear. This CDR3 comprises 18 residues. The ends were cut back, 0 bases at V and 2 bases at J, with 17 bases in the middle. Germline values: CDR1 SGHRS, CDR2 YFSETQ. This CDR3 reads CASSLGTSLLRTNEKLFF. The CDR3 nucleotides read TGCGCCAGCAGCTTGGGGACTTCCCTCCTGAGGACTAATGAAAAACTGTTTTTT.

V and J are TRBV9 and TRBJ2-7, with 10 bases aligning to TRBD2. The germline V gene has CDR1 SGDLS and CDR2 YYNGEE. The CDR3 extends over 15 amino acids. V lost 0 bases to trimming and J lost 6 bases; unmatched junction nucleotides: 6. The DNA of the CDR3 is TGTGCCAGCAGCGTAGCTCTAGCGGGAGTTCGCGAGCAGTACTTC. As protein: CASSVALAGVREQYF.

V usage is TRBV19 and J usage is TRBJ2-7, with 7 bases that match TRBD1. The V and J ends lost 5 bases and 0 bases, in that order; junction bases with no gene match: 4. The germline V gene encodes CDR1 LNHDA and CDR2 SQIVND (reference sequence). This CDR3 is built from 14 residues. CDR3 nucleotide sequence: TGTGCCAGTAGTCGCCGGGACAGCTCCTACGAGCAGTACTTC. Protein: CASSRRDSSYEQYF.

This rearrangement joins TRBV6-5 to TRBJ2-2; possible D gene TRBD1, 6 bases. Germline assignment: CDR1 MNHEY and CDR2 SVGAGI. V lost 2 bases, J lost 3 bases, and 10 bases lay in between. This CDR3 has 15 amino acids. The CDR3 nucleotides are TGTGCCAGCAGTTACACAGGGCAATACACCGGGGAGCTGTTTTTT. Protein sequence: CASSYTGQYTGELFF.

Here the CDR3 reads CASSRQGDSGNTIYF. The DNA for the CDR3 is TGTGCCAGCAGTCGACAGGGGGACTCTGGAAACACCATATATTTT. The chain links TRBV27 to TRBJ1-3; 9 positions agree with TRBD1. This CDR3 spans 15 amino acids. Germline CDR1 reads MNHEY; CDR2 reads SMNVEV (reference sequence). J lost 0 bases, V lost 5 bases, and 2 bases had no gene match.

The J gene is TRBJ2-1, the V gene TRBV6-5; a weak D match, TRBD1 (5 bases). Trimming took 4 bases from V and 5 from J, leaving 12 bases between them. CDR1 and CDR2 (germline): MNHEY, SVGAGI. The CDR3 is 14 amino acids. For the CDR3, the DNA is TGTGCCAGCAGTTTTAGACAGTCCAACAATGAGCAGTTCTTC. Translated: CASSFRQSNNEQFF.

This chain joins TRBV28 and TRBJ2-7, with 7 positions matching TRBD1. This CDR3 spans 15 amino acids. J lost 1 base, V lost 6 bases, and 9 bases had no gene match. Germline CDR1 and CDR2: MDHEN and SYDVKM. The CDR3: CASRATGTDSYEQYF. The CDR3 nucleotides are TGTGCCAGCAGAGCTACCGGGACAGATTCCTACGAGCAGTACTTC.

V is TRBV13 and J is TRBJ2-7; 7 bases agree with TRBD2. The CDR3 covers 17 residues. The germline gives CDR1 PRHDT, CDR2 FYEKMQ (reference sequence). The V segment lost 4 bases and the J segment 7 bases; nucleotides outside the gene matches: 19. CDR3 residues: CASSSLGGVGGPREQYF. The CDR3 nucleotides are TGTGCCAGCAGCTCGCTCGGCGGCGTGGGAGGGCCGCGGGAGCAGTACTTC.

The chain recombines TRBV27 with TRBJ1-1; D may be TRBD1 (5 bases). The CDR3 sequence is 14 residues long. V lost 5 bases to trimming and J lost 0 bases, with 10 bases between them. Germline V gene data show CDR1 as MNHEY and CDR2 as SMNVEV (reference sequence). The chain's CDR3 is CASSRQLMNTEAFF. DNA of the CDR3: TGTGCCAGCAGTCGACAGCTCATGAACACTGAAGCTTTCTTT.

This sequence joins TRBV21-1 and TRBJ1-5; the table's D call of TRBD1 was not tested on the DNA. TRBV21-1 is an annotated pseudogene. The CDR3 covers 15 residues. The CDR3 sequence is CASTGTGGFSQPQHF. DNA of the CDR3: TGTGCCAGCACCGGGACAGGGGGTTTCAGTCAGCCCCAGCATTTT.

The rearrangement links TRBV7-2 to TRBJ2-7, with D maybe TRBD2 (6 bases). The CDR3 length is 16 residues. V was trimmed by 3 bases and J by 0 bases, leaving 15 bases between them. Looked up from germline, CDR1 is SGHTA and CDR2 is FQGNSA. The CDR3 region has the DNA TGTGCCAGCAGCTTGGCGGGAAGGCGGAGCTCCTACGAGCAGTACTTC. Its protein product is CASSLAGRRSSYEQYF.

J is TRBJ2-7 and V is TRBV27; D unresolved. V shed 3 bases and J shed 2 bases, with 11 bases lying between them. The germline gives CDR1 MNHEY, CDR2 SMNVEV (reference sequence). CDR3 length: 14 residues. CDR3 sequence: CASSFGFGPYEQYF. CDR3 coding DNA: TGTGCCAGCAGTTTCGGGTTTGGCCCCTACGAGCAGTACTTC.